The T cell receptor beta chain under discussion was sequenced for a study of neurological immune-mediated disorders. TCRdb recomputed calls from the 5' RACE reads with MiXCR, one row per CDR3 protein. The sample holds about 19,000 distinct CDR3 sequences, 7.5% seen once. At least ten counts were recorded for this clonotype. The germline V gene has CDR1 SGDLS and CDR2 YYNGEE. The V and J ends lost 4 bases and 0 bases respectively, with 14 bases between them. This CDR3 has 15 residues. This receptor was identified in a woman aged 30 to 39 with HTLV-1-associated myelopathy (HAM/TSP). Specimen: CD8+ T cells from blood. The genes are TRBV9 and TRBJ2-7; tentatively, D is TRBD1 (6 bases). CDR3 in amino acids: CASSPGDIPSYEQYF. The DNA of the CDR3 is TGTGCCAGCAGCCCCGGGGACATCCCCTCCTACGAGCAGTACTTC.